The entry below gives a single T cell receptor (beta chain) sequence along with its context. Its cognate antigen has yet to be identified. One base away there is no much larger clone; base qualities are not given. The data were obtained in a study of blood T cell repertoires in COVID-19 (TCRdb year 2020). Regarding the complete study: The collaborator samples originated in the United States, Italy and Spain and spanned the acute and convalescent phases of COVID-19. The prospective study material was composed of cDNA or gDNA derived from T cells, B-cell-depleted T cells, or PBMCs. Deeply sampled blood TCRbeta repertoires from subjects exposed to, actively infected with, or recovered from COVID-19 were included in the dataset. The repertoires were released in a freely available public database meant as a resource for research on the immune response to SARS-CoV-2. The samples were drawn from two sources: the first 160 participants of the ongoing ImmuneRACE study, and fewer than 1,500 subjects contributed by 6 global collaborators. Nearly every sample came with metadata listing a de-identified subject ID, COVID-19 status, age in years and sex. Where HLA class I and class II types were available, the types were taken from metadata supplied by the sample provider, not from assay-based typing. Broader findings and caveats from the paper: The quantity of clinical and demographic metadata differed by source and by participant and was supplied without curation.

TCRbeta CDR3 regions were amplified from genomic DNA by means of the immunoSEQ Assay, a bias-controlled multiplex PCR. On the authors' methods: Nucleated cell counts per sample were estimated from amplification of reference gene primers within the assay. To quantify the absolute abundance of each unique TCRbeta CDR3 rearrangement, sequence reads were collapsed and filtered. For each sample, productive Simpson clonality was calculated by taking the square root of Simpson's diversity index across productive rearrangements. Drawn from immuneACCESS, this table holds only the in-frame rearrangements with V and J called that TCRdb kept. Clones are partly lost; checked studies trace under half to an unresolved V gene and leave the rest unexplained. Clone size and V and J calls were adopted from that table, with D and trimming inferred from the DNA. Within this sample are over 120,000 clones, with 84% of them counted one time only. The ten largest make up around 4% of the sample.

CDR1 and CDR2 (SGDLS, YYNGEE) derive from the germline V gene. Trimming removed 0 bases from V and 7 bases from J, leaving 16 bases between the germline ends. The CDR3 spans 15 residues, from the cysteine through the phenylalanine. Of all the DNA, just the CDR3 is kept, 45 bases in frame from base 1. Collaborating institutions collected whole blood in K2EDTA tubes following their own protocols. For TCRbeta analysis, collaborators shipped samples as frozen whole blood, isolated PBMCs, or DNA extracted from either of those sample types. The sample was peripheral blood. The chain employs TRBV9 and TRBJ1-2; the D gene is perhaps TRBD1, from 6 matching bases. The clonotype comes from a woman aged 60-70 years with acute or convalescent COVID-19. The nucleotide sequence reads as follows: TGTGCCAGCAGCGTAGCCGGCAGGGGAGTTTCTGGCTACACCTTC. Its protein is CASSVAGRGVSGYTF.